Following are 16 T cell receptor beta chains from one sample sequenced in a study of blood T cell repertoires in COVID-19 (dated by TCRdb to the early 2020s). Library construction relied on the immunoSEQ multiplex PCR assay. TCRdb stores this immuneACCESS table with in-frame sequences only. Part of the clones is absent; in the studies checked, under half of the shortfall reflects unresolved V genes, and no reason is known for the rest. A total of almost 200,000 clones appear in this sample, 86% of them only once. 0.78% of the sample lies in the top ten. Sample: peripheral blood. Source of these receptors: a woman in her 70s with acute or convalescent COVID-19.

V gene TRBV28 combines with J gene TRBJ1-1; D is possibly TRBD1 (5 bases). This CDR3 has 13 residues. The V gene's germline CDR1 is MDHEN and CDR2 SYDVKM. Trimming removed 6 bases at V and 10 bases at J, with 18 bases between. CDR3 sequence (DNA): TGTGCCAGCAGAACCCCGGGGGTACGGGTAGCTTTCTTT. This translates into CASRTPGVRVAFF.

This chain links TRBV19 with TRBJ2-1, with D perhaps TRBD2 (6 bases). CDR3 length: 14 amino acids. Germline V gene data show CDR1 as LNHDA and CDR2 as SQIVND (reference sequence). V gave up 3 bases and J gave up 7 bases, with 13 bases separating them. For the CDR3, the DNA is TGTGCCAGTAGTATTACGGCGGGGAGGAATGAGCAGTTCTTC. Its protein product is CASSITAGRNEQFF.

CDR3 sequence: CASSHRVPDSPLHF. The CDR3 DNA sequence: TGTGCCAGCAGCCACAGAGTTCCCGATTCACCCCTCCACTTT. The chain has TRBV7-2 and TRBJ1-6; D not resolved. This CDR3 has 14 amino acids. The ends were cut back, 5 bases at V and 8 bases at J, with 13 bases in the middle. Germline CDR1 is SGHTA and CDR2 is FQGNSA.

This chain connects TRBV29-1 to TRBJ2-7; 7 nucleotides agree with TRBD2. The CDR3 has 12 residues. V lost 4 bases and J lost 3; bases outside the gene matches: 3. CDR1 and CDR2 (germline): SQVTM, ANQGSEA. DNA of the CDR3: TGCAGCGTTGGGGAGGGGAACTACGAGCAGTACTTC. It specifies CSVGEGNYEQYF.

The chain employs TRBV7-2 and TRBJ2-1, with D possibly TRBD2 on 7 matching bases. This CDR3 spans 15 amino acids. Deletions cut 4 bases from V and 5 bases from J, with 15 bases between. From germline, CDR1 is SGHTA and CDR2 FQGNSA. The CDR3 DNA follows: TGTGCCAGCAGCTCACCAGGGAGGGGGAACAATGAGCAGTTCTTC. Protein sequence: CASSSPGRGNNEQFF.

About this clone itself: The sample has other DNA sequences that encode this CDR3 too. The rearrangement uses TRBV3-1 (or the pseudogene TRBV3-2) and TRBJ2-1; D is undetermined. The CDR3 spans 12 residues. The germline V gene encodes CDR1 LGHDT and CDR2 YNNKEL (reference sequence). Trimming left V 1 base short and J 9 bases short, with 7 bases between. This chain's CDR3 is CASSQVAGEQFF. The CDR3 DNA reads TGTGCCAGCAGCCAAGTTGCCGGTGAGCAGTTCTTC.

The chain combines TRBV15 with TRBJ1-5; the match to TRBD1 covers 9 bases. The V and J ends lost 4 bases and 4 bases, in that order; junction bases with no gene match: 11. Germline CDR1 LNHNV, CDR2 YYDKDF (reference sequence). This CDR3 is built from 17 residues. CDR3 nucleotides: TGTGCCACCAGCACCCTAGAGGGACAGGGTGCAAATCAGCCCCAGCATTTT. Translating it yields CATSTLEGQGANQPQHF.

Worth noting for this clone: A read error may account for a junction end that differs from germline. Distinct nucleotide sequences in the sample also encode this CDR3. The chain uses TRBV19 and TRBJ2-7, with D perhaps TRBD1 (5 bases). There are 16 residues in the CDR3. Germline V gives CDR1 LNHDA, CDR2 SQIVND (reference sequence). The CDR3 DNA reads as TGTGCTAGTAGTATTCAGGGCGGAATGCCAACCTACGAGCAGTACTTC. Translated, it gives CASSIQGGMPTYEQYF.

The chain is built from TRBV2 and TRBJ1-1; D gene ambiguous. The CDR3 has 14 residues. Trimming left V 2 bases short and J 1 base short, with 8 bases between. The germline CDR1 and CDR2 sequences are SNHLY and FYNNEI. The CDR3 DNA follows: TGTGCCAGCAGTGAAATACATGGGAACACTGAAGCTTTCTTT. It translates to CASSEIHGNTEAFF. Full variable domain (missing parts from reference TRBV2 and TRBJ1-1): EPEVTQTPSHQVTQMGQEVILRCVPISNHLYFYWYRQILGQKVEFLVSFYNNEISEKSEIFDDQFSVERPDGSNFTLKIRSTKLEDSAMYFCASSEIHGNTEAFFGQGTRLTVV.

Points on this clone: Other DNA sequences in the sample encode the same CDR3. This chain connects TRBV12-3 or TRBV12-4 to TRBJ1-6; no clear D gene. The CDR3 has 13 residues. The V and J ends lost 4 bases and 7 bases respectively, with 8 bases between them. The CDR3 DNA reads TGTGCCAGCAGTTCTACCGGGAATTCACCCCTCCACTTT. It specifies CASSSTGNSPLHF.

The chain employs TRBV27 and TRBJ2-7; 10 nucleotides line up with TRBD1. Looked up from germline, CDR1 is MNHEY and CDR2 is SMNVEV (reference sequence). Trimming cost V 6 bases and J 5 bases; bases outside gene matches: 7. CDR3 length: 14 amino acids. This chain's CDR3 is CASRLDRGIDEQYF. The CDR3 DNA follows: TGTGCCAGCAGGCTGGACAGGGGGATCGACGAGCAGTACTTC.

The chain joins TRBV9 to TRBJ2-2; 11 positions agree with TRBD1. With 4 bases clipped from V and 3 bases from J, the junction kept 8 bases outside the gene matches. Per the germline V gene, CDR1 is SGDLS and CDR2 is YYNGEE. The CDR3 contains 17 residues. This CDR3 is CASSSPRDRGDTGELFF. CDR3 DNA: TGTGCCAGCAGCTCCCCTCGGGACAGGGGGGACACCGGGGAGCTGTTTTTT.

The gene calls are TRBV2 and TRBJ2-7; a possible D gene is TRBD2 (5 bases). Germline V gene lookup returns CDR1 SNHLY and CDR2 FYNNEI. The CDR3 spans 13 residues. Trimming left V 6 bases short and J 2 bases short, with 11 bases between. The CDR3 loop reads CASRPDGTYEQYF. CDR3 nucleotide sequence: TGTGCCAGCAGACCAGACGGGACCTACGAGCAGTACTTC.

As DNA, the CDR3 is TGTGCCAGCAGTCGAGACGGGACAGGGCCCTACGAGCAGTACTTC. Its protein is CASSRDGTGPYEQYF. This chain joins TRBV6-5 and TRBJ2-7; 9 nucleotides line up with TRBD1. V lost 5 bases and J lost 2; bases outside the gene matches: 7. The length of the CDR3 is 15 residues. Per germline, CDR1 MNHEY and CDR2 SVGAGI.

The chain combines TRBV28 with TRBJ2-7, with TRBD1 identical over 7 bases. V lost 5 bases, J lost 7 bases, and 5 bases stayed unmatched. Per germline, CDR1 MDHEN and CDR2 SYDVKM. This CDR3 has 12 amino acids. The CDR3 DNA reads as TGTGCCAGCAGTCTAGAGACAGGGGAGCAGTACTTC. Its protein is CASSLETGEQYF.

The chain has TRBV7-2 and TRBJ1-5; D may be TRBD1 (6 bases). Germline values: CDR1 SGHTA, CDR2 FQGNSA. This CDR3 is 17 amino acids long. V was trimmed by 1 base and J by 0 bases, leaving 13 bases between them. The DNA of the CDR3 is TGTGCCAGCAGCTTAGGTGGACAGTCACATAGCAATCAGCCCCAGCATTTT. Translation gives CASSLGGQSHSNQPQHF.